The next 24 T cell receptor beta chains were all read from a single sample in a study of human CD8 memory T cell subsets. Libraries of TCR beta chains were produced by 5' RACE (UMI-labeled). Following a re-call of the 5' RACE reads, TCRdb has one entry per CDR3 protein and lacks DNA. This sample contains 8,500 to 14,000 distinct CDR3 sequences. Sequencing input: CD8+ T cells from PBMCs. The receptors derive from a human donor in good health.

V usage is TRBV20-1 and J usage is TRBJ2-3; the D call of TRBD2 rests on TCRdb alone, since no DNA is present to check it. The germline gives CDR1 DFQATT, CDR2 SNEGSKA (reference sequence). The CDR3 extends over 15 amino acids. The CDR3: CSAGLAGAAEDTQYF.

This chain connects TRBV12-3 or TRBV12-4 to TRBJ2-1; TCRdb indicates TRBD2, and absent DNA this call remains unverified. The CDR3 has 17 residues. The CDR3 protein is CASSLLAGLQSYNEQFF.

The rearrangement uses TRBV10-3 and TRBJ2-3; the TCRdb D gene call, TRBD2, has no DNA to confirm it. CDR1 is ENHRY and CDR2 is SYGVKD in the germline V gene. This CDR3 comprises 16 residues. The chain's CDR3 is CAISESASGSTDTQYF.

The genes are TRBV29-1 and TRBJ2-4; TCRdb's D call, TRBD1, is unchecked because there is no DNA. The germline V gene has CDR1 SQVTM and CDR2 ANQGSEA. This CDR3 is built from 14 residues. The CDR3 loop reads CSVAPGTEGDIQYF.

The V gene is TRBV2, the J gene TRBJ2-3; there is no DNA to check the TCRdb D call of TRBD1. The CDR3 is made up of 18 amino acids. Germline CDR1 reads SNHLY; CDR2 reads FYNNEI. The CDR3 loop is CAIQSVELDQGSTDTQYF.

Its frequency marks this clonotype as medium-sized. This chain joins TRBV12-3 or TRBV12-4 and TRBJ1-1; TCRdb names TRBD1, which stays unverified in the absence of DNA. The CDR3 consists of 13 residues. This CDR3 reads CASSQGYLTEAFF.

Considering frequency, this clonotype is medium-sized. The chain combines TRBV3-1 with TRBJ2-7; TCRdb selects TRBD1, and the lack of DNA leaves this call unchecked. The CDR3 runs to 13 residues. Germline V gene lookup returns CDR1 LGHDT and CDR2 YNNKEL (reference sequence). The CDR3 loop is CASSLKTGYEQYF.

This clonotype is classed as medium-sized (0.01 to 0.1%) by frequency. The CDR3 sequence: CASSPPSPEQFF. V is TRBV6-2 or TRBV6-3 and J is TRBJ2-1; the D call from TCRdb, TRBD1, cannot be confirmed without DNA. The length of the CDR3 is 12 residues. The germline V gene has CDR1 MNHEY and CDR2 SVGEGT.

CDR3 amino acids: CASSVGGANTGELFF. V and J are TRBV2 and TRBJ2-2; TCRdb's assignment of TRBD2 cannot be checked, as there is no DNA. The CDR3 is 15 amino acids. Germline values: CDR1 SNHLY, CDR2 FYNNEI.

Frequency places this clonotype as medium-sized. CDR3 in amino acids: CASSLALYEGYTF. V and J are TRBV7-9 and TRBJ1-2. Germline CDR1 and CDR2: SEHNR and FQNEAQ (reference sequence). This CDR3 contains 13 residues.

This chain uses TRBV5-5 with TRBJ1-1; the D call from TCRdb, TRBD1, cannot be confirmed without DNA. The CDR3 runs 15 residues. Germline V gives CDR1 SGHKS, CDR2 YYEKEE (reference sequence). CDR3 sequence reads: CASSERDTQNTEAFF.

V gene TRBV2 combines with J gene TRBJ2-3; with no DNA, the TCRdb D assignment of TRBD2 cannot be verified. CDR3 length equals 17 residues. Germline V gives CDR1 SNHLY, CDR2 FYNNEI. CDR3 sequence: CASSERTGLAGTDTQYF.

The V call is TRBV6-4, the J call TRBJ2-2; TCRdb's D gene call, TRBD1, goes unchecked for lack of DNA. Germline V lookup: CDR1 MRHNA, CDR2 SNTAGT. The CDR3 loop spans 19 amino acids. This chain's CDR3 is CASSAPGQDKAENTGELFF.

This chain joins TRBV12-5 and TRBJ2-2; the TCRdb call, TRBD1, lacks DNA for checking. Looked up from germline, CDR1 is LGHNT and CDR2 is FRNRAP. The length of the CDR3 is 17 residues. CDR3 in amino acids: CASGFSPRDTVTGELFF. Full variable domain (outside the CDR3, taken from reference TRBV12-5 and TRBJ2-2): DARVTQTPRHKVTEMGQEVTMRCQPILGHNTVFWYRQTMMQGLELLAYFRNRAPLDDSGMPKDRFSAEMPDATLATLKIQPSEPRDSAVYFCASGFSPRDTVTGELFFGEGSRLTVL.

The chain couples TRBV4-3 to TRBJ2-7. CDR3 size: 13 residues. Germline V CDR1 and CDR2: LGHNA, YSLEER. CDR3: CASSQETDYEQYF.

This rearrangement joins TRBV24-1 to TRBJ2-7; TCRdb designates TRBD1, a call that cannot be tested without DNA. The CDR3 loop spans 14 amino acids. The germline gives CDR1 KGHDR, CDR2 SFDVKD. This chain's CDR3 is CATSQGTVSYEQYF.

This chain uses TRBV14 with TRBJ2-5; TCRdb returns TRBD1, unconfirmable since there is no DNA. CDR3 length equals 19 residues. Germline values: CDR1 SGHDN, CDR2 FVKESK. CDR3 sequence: CASSQDSGPQVGPGETQYF.

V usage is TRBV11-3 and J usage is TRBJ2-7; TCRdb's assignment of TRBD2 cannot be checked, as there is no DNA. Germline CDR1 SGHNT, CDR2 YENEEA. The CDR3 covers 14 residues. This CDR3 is CASSSASGGHEQYF.

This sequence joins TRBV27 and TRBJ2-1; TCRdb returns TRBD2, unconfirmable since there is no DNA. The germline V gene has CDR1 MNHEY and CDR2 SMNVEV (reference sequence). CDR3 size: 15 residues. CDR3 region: CASSLPSLPLGEQFF.

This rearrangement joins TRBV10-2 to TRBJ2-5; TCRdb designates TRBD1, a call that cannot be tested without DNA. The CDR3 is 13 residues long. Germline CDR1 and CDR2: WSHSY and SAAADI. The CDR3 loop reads CASRDRGEETQYF.

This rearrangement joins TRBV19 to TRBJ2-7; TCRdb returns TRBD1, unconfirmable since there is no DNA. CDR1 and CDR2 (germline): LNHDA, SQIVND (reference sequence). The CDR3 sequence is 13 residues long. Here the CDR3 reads CASSLSGGAEQYF. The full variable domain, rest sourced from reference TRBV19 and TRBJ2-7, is DGGITQSPKYLFRKEGQNVTLSCEQNLNHDAMYWYRQDPGQGLRLIYYSQIVNDFQKGDIAEGYSVSREKKESFPLTVTSAQKNPTAFYLCASSLSGGAEQYFGPGTRLTVT.

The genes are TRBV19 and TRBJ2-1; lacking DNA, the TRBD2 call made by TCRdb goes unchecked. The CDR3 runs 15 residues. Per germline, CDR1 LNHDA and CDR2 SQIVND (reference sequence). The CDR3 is CASSPTSGRTHEQFF.

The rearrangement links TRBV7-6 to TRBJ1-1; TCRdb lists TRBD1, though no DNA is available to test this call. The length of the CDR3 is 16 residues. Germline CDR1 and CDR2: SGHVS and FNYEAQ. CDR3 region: CASSLVLDRGNTEAFF.

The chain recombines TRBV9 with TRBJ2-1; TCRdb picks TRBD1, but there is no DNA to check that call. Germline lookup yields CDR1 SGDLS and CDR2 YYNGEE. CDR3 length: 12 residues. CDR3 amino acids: CASSPGVVDQFF. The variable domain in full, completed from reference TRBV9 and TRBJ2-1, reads DSGVTQTPKHLITATGQRVTLRCSPRSGDLSVYWYQQSLDQGLQFLIQYYNGEERAKGNILERFSAQQFPDLHSELNLSSLELGDSALYFCASSPGVVDQFFGPGTRLTVL.